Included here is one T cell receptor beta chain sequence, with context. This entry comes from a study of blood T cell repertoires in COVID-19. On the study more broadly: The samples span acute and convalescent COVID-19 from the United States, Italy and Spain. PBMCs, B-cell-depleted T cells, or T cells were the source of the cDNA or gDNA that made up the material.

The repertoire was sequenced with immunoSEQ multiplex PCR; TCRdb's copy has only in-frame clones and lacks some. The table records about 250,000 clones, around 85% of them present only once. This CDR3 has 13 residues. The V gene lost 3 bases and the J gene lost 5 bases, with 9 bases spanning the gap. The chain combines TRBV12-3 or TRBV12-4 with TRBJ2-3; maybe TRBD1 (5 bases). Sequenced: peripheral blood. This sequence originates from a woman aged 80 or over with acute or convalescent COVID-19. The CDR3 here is CASSFDQGDTQYF. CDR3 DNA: TGTGCCAGCAGTTTCGACCAGGGAGATACGCAGTATTTT.